The next 15 T cell receptor beta chains were all read from a single sample in a study of T cells in Graves' hyperthyroidism and ophthalmopathy. TCR beta CDR3 regions were amplified from RNA. First-round RT-PCR targeting the TCR CDR3 was performed with the HTBI primer set. TCRdb reanalysed the multiplex PCR reads using MiXCR and keeps one entry per CDR3 protein. The sample consists of hundreds of thousands of distinct CDR3 sequences, roughly a third of them appearing once. Sequencing used blood. The receptor source for this set is a woman in her forties with Graves' hyperthyroidism.

The chain links TRBV7-9 to TRBJ2-2; D possibly uses TRBD1 or TRBD2 (6 bases each). Germline V gives CDR1 SEHNR, CDR2 FQNEAQ (reference sequence). The CDR3 is 15 residues long. V was pared by 5 bases and J by 5 bases, with 15 bases between. In nucleotides, the CDR3 is TGTGCCAGCAGCCCCCTGAGAGGGGGGACCGGGGAGCTGTTTTTT. Translating it yields CASSPLRGGTGELFF.

This clonotype has a handful of counts. The chain employs TRBV19 and TRBJ1-1; D unresolved. CDR3 length: 15 residues. Germline CDR1 LNHDA, CDR2 SQIVND (reference sequence). V gave up 1 base and J gave up 4 bases, with 13 bases separating them. CDR3 coding DNA: TGTGCCAGTAGTATAGGCCTGGGGTCCGCCACTGAAGCTTTCTTT. It specifies CASSIGLGSATEAFF.

This rearrangement joins TRBV18 to TRBJ1-1; D uncertain. V was shortened by 3 bases and J by 4 bases, with 9 bases between the two germline ends. Germline V gene data show CDR1 as KGHSH and CDR2 as LQKENI. CDR3 length equals 13 residues. CDR3 amino acids: CASSPFEGTEAFF. CDR3 in DNA: TGTGCCAGCTCACCGTTCGAAGGCACTGAAGCTTTCTTT.

This clonotype was seen more than once but under ten times. The chain carries TRBV6-5 and TRBJ1-1; D may be TRBD1 (6 bases). The germline CDR1 and CDR2 sequences are MNHEY and SVGAGI. Trimming took 4 bases from V and 5 from J, leaving 14 bases between them. CDR3 length: 14 residues. The CDR3 here is CASSSEGGGTEAFF. CDR3 in DNA: TGTGCCAGCAGTTCCGAAGGGGGAGGGACTGAAGCTTTCTTT.

Only a few counts were recorded for this clonotype. The rearrangement uses TRBV28 and TRBJ2-7; TRBD2 aligns across 10 bases. CDR1 and CDR2 from the germline V gene are MDHEN and SYDVKM. V shed 6 bases and J 2 bases; nucleotides not matched to a gene: 7. CDR3 length: 15 amino acids. The CDR3 DNA reads TGTGCCAGCAGGTCGTTAGCGGGAGGCCCCTACGAGCAGTACTTC. It is translated as CASRSLAGGPYEQYF.

Worth noting for this clonotype: This may be a read error, as it is one base from a much larger clone. This chain connects TRBV7-2 to TRBJ1-2, with a tentative D call TRBD1 (6 bases). CDR3 length: 16 residues. Germline values: CDR1 SGHTA, CDR2 FQGNSA. The CDR3 reads CASSLTGHTPSYGYIF. CDR3 coding DNA: TGTGCCAGCAGCTTGACGGGACATACCCCGTCGTATGGCTACATCTTC.

V usage is TRBV10-2 and J usage is TRBJ2-1; D remains unclear. Trimming cost V 2 bases and J 9 bases, with 11 bases left between them. The CDR3 spans 13 residues. Germline V gene sequence: CDR1 WSHSY, CDR2 SAAADI. The DNA of the CDR3 is TGCGCCAGCAGTGAGCCCCCTAGGGTTGAGCAGTTCTTC. Protein sequence: CASSEPPRVEQFF.

Remarks on this clonotype: The junction does not match germline at one end; this may be a read error. The chain combines TRBV10-3 with TRBJ1-2; maybe TRBD1 (5 bases). CDR3 length: 14 amino acids. Germline lookup yields CDR1 ENHRY and CDR2 SYGVKD. The CDR3 region is CASSYGGPGGGYTF. The CDR3 DNA sequence: TGTGCCAGCAGTTACGGAGGCCCGGGGGGTGGCTACACCTTC.

This clonotype has at least ten counts. V and J are TRBV10-3 and TRBJ1-1; D not certain. Trimming removed 4 bases at V and 5 bases at J, with 14 bases between. The CDR3 is made up of 14 amino acids. Germline assignment: CDR1 ENHRY and CDR2 SYGVKD. The CDR3 bases are TGTGCCATCAGTGCCAATACGGGTAATACTGAAGCTTTCTTT. Encoded protein: CAISANTGNTEAFF.

As for this clonotype: A read error may explain this, as a much larger clone is one base away. The chain combines TRBV10-3 with TRBJ1-3; 7 bases match TRBD1. V lost 5 bases and J lost 4; bases outside the gene matches: 8. CDR1 and CDR2 (germline): ENHRY, SYGVKD. This CDR3 is built from 15 residues. CDR3: CAISLNRGFGNTIYF. The CDR3 DNA is TGTGCCATCAGTTTAAACAGGGGATTCGGAAACACCATATATTTT.

The chain has TRBV13 and TRBJ1-2; TRBD1 aligns across 7 bases. The germline CDR1 and CDR2 sequences are PRHDT and FYEKMQ (reference sequence). After removal of 7 bases from V and 7 bases from J, the junction contained 12 bases not matched to a gene. The CDR3 extends over 14 amino acids. The CDR3 DNA reads as TGTGCCAGCAAGGGACAGAGGGGCTACGGTGGCTACACCTTC. Its translation: CASKGQRGYGGYTF.

This chain uses TRBV7-2 with TRBJ1-5; 8 bases line up with TRBD1. V was clipped by 8 bases and J by 11 bases; unmatched bases: 14. This CDR3 spans 14 amino acids. The germline V gene has CDR1 SGHTA and CDR2 FQGNSA. The CDR3 spells CASSPRTGQETQHF. The CDR3 DNA reads TGTGCCAGCTCACCGAGGACAGGGCAGGAGACCCAGCATTTT.

This clonotype occurred many times. The gene calls are TRBV7-9 and TRBJ1-1; D ambiguous. The length of the CDR3 is 14 residues. Germline lookup yields CDR1 SEHNR and CDR2 FQNEAQ (reference sequence). Trimming removed 2 bases at V and 1 base at J, with 8 bases between. The CDR3 is CASSLRDTNTEAFF. The CDR3 DNA is TGTGCCAGCAGCTTAAGGGATACGAACACTGAAGCTTTCTTT.

This clonotype was observed many times. The chain carries TRBV29-1 and TRBJ1-1, with 7 bases identical to TRBD1. This CDR3 spans 10 amino acids. Germline V gives CDR1 SQVTM, CDR2 ANQGSEA. After removal of 4 bases from V and 11 bases from J, the junction contained 4 bases not matched to a gene. CDR3 in amino acids: CSVGQGSAFF. The CDR3 coding sequence is TGCAGCGTTGGACAGGGTTCGGCTTTCTTT.

The chain uses TRBV6-2 or TRBV6-3 and TRBJ2-3; D is unclear. Trimming removed 6 bases at V and 2 bases at J, with 12 bases between. Germline CDR1 and CDR2: MNHEY and SVGEGT. The CDR3 is 14 amino acids. Written as DNA, the CDR3 is TGTGCCAGCAGGATCAACAAAGTCACAGATACGCAGTATTTT. This translates into CASRINKVTDTQYF.